This passage covers 23 T cell receptor beta chains from one sample sequenced in a study of T cell changes during pregnancy in multiple sclerosis. The data were produced by immunoSEQ multiplex PCR, yet TCRdb's version contains in-frame clones alone and is incomplete. There are around 29,000 clones in the sample; roughly 92% occur only once, and around 0.67% lies in the top ten. The sample here was CD4+ T cells from peripheral blood mononuclear cells, taken in the first trimester of pregnancy. These receptors were obtained from a female donor with multiple sclerosis, enrolled in a pregnancy study.

This clone was picked up one time. The genes are TRBV7-9 and TRBJ1-2, with D tentatively TRBD1 (5 bases). V was clipped by 5 bases and J by 2 bases, with 12 bases between them. Germline V gene sequence: CDR1 SEHNR, CDR2 FQNEAQ (reference sequence). This CDR3 is built from 14 residues. In DNA, the CDR3 is TGTGCCAGCAGCCAGACAGATCAGAACTATGGCTACACCTTC. It specifies CASSQTDQNYGYTF.

The V call is TRBV28, the J call TRBJ2-5; 10 bases map to TRBD2. The CDR3 extends over 15 amino acids. Germline-derived CDR1 and CDR2 are MDHEN and SYDVKM. Losses at the gene ends were 10 bases for V and 4 bases for J; bases not matched to a gene: 12. The DNA for the CDR3 is TGTGCCACATTAAGGACTAGCGGTGCTGTAGAGACCCAGTACTTC. It is translated as CATLRTSGAVETQYF. Based on the CDR3 plus reference TRBV28 and TRBJ2-5, the full variable domain is DVKVTQSSRYLVKRTGEKVFLECVQDMDHENMFWYRQDPGLGLRLIYFSYDVKMKEKGDIPEGYSVSREKKERFSLILESASTNQTSMYLCATLRTSGAVETQYFGPGTRLLVL.

The genes are TRBV5-1 and TRBJ2-6; TRBD2 matches 9 bases. Losses at the gene ends were 4 bases for V and 0 bases for J; bases not matched to a gene: 5. There are 17 residues in the CDR3. Germline V gene data show CDR1 as SGHRS and CDR2 as YFSETQ. Written as DNA, the CDR3 is TGCGCCAGCAGCGGGCGACTAGCGGCCTCTGGGGCCAACGTCCTGACTTTC. This sequence encodes CASSGRLAASGANVLTF.

The chain couples TRBV2 to TRBJ2-7, with D tentatively TRBD1 (5 bases). V lost 3 bases and J 5 bases, leaving 14 bases between the germline ends. Germline V CDR1 and CDR2: SNHLY, FYNNEI. This CDR3 is 14 amino acids long. The CDR3 region has the DNA TGTGCCAGCAGTGAGTCCAGGGCCCTCCACGAGCAGTACTTC. Amino acids: CASSESRALHEQYF.

This chain uses TRBV7-2 with TRBJ2-3; tentatively, D is TRBD2 (7 bases). The CDR3 has 14 amino acids. V lost 6 bases and J lost 8, with 18 bases in between. Germline V gene sequence: CDR1 SGHTA, CDR2 FQGNSA. The CDR3 DNA follows: TGTGCCAGCAGGTTGGAAGGGGGGGCTAGTACGCAGTATTTT. This gives the protein CASRLEGGASTQYF.

This chain connects TRBV6-1 to TRBJ2-2; D unclear. The V gene lost 3 bases and the J gene lost 5 bases, with 7 bases spanning the gap. Germline CDR1 reads MNHNS; CDR2 reads SASEGT. The CDR3 has 13 amino acids. CDR3 nucleotide sequence: TGTGCCAGCAGTGAGGAGAGAACCGGGGAGCTGTTTTTT. Translating it yields CASSEERTGELFF.

CDR3 amino acids: CASSLISGVGETQYF. CDR3 coding DNA: TGTGCCAGCAGCCTGATATCAGGGGTCGGGGAGACCCAGTACTTC. V usage is TRBV5-5 and J usage is TRBJ2-5, with a tentative D call TRBD1 (6 bases). The V gene lost 4 bases and the J gene lost 5 bases, with 18 bases spanning the gap. CDR1 SGHKS and CDR2 YYEKEE come from the germline V gene (reference sequence). CDR3 length: 15 amino acids.

The chain combines TRBV4-1 with TRBJ1-3; possible D gene TRBD1, 5 bases. Germline assignment: CDR1 MGHRA and CDR2 YSYEKL. This CDR3 has 19 amino acids. Trimming took 5 bases from V and 1 from J, leaving 24 bases between them. The CDR3 region is CASSVTATIGGGSGNTIYF. CDR3 nucleotide sequence: TGCGCCAGCAGCGTCACCGCTACCATCGGGGGGGGATCTGGAAACACCATATATTTT.

The chain carries TRBV2 and TRBJ2-7, with 7 positions matching TRBD1. The V gene end was trimmed by 4 bases and the J gene end by 3 bases; junction bases not matched to a gene: 0. This CDR3 is 12 amino acids long. CDR1 and CDR2 from the germline V gene are SNHLY and FYNNEI. The CDR3 bases are TGTGCCAGCAGTGGACAGGGCTACGAGCAGTACTTC. This gives the protein CASSGQGYEQYF.

The CDR3 reads CASSEIPGQPQHF. The CDR3 DNA follows: TGTGCCAGCAGCGAAATTCCAGGTCAGCCCCAGCATTTT. The chain recombines TRBV5-4 with TRBJ1-5; D is unclear. This CDR3 is 13 amino acids long. V lost 4 bases, J lost 6 bases, and 11 bases lay in between. Germline CDR1 and CDR2: SGHNT and YYREEE (reference sequence).

The V call is TRBV30, the J call TRBJ2-5; 10 bases match TRBD2. The CDR3 spans 13 residues. Per germline, CDR1 GTSNPN and CDR2 SVGIG (reference sequence). Losses at the gene ends were 3 bases for V and 5 bases for J; bases not matched to a gene: 3. Here the CDR3 DNA reads TGTGCCTGGAGGGCTAGCGGGGGCGAGACCCAGTACTTC. Protein sequence: CAWRASGGETQYF.

V and J are TRBV15 and TRBJ1-2, with 9 bases aligning to TRBD1. Germline V CDR1 and CDR2: LNHNV, YYDKDF (reference sequence). This CDR3 spans 15 amino acids. Unmatched junction bases numbered 8, after V lost 5 bases and J lost 4 bases. The CDR3 spells CATSVDRGNSYGYTF. The DNA of the CDR3 is TGTGCCACCAGCGTTGACAGGGGGAACAGCTATGGCTACACCTTC.

The chain combines TRBV18 with TRBJ1-2; D uncertain. Trimming pared 3 bases from V and 8 bases from J, leaving 13 bases between. Germline lookup yields CDR1 KGHSH and CDR2 LQKENI. CDR3 length: 13 amino acids. In DNA form, the CDR3 reads TGTGCCAGCTCACCTTTAAGGGAGGGAGGCTACACCTTC. Protein product: CASSPLREGGYTF. The variable domain in full, completed from reference TRBV18 and TRBJ1-2, reads NAGVMQNPRHLVRRRGQEARLRCSPMKGHSHVYWYRQLPEEGLKFMVYLQKENIIDESGMPKERFSAEFPKEGPSILRIQQVVRGDSAAYFCASSPLREGGYTFGSGTRLTVV.

In DNA, the CDR3 is TGTGCCAGTAGTGCCCCCCTTAGGGGCACTGAAGCTTTCTTT. Protein: CASSAPLRGTEAFF. J is TRBJ1-1 and V is TRBV19; TRBD1 might be the D (5 bases). In germline, CDR1 is LNHDA, CDR2 SQIVND (reference sequence). Deletions cut 5 bases from V and 4 bases from J, with 14 bases between. The CDR3 runs to 14 residues. Looking up the rest from reference TRBV19 and TRBJ1-1 gives the full variable domain: DGGITQSPKYLFRKEGQNVTLSCEQNLNHDAMYWYRQDPGQGLRLIYYSQIVNDFQKGDIAEGYSVSREKKESFPLTVTSAQKNPTAFYLCASSAPLRGTEAFFGQGTRLTVV.

The chain employs TRBV19 and TRBJ2-7; possible D gene TRBD1, 6 bases. CDR1 and CDR2 from the germline V gene are LNHDA and SQIVND (reference sequence). Between the trimmed V and J ends, which lost 2 bases and 3 bases, there was a span of 14 bases. The CDR3 covers 15 residues. CDR3 DNA sequence: TGTGCCAGTAGTATAAGCTCGGGACAACTCTACGAGCAGTACTTC. This encodes CASSISSGQLYEQYF.

V is TRBV9 and J is TRBJ2-5; 9 nucleotides match TRBD1. Trimming cost V 3 bases and J 3 bases; bases outside gene matches: 6. Germline V gives CDR1 SGDLS, CDR2 YYNGEE. This CDR3 comprises 15 residues. The CDR3 DNA reads as TGTGCCAGCAGCGCAGACAGGGGGAGGGAAGAGACCCAGTACTTC. Its protein product is CASSADRGREETQYF.

This clone was counted a single time. V gene TRBV19 combines with J gene TRBJ2-6, with D uncertain. Germline-derived CDR1 and CDR2 are LNHDA and SQIVND (reference sequence). The CDR3 length is 17 residues. The ends were cut back, 1 base at V and 2 bases at J, with 12 bases in the middle. Here the CDR3 DNA reads TGTGCCAGTAGTATAGTTCCGGTCGACACTGGGGCCAACGTCCTGACTTTC. Amino acids: CASSIVPVDTGANVLTF.

The chain carries TRBV28 and TRBJ1-5, with a tentative D call TRBD1 (6 bases). CDR3 size: 16 residues. V was clipped by 11 bases and J by 0 bases, with 20 bases between them. Germline values: CDR1 MDHEN, CDR2 SYDVKM. In nucleotides, the CDR3 is TGTGCCGCTGGGCAGGGGCCTTGGTATAGCAATCAGCCCCAGCATTTT. Its translation: CAAGQGPWYSNQPQHF.

The chain combines TRBV29-1 with TRBJ1-1; the match to TRBD1 covers 9 bases. Germline lookup yields CDR1 SQVTM and CDR2 ANQGSEA. Losses at the gene ends were 7 bases for V and 0 bases for J; bases not matched to a gene: 3. The CDR3 is made up of 13 amino acids. CDR3 DNA: TGCAGCGCAGGGACAGGGTTGAACACTGAAGCTTTCTTT. Amino acid sequence: CSAGTGLNTEAFF.

The gene calls are TRBV5-8 and TRBJ2-5, with TRBD2 matching over 8 bases. The DNA end favors TRBJ2-7, so the J call may be wrong. From germline, CDR1 is SGHTS and CDR2 YDEGEE. The CDR3 spans 17 residues. CDR3 nucleotide sequence: TGTGCCAGCAGCTTGGCGTACTCGGGGGGGCACAAATACGAGCAGTACTTC. It encodes CASSLAYSGGHKYEQYF.

The J gene is TRBJ2-3, the V gene TRBV28; D gene uncertain. The V gene's germline CDR1 is MDHEN and CDR2 SYDVKM. CDR3 size: 13 residues. Trimming left V 4 bases short and J 4 bases short, with 9 bases between. CDR3 DNA sequence: TGTGCCAGCAGTTCTCGTAGCCCAGATACGCAGTATTTT. This translates into CASSSRSPDTQYF.

The DNA for the CDR3 is TGCGCCAGCAGCCGTTTAGCGGGGGTGAACAATGAGCAGTTCTTC. Its translation: CASSRLAGVNNEQFF. V and J are TRBV5-1 and TRBJ2-1, with 9 bases fitting TRBD2. This CDR3 region has 15 residues. The V gene end was trimmed by 4 bases and the J gene end by 5 bases; junction bases not matched to a gene: 7. CDR1 and CDR2 from the germline V gene are SGHRS and YFSETQ.

This clone was observed once. This sequence joins TRBV7-8 and TRBJ2-5; 7 nucleotides match TRBD1. The V and J ends lost 0 bases and 5 bases, in that order; junction bases with no gene match: 6. CDR3 length equals 15 residues. Germline loops: CDR1 SGHVS, CDR2 FQNEAQ. The CDR3 loop is CASSLARGGSETQYF. The CDR3 DNA sequence: TGTGCCAGCAGCTTAGCGAGAGGGGGCAGTGAGACCCAGTACTTC.